This TCR beta chain was profiled in a study of a mutant IDH1 vaccine in newly diagnosed glioma. Sequencing was performed with immunoSEQ multiplex PCR; in TCRdb, only in-frame clones are kept and a portion is missing. This sample has some 59,000 clones, with approximately 89% found just once. CDR1 and CDR2 (germline): SGHRS, YFSETQ. V was trimmed by 1 base and J by 0 bases, leaving 21 bases between them. The CDR3 sequence is 19 residues long. Points on this clone: Antigen: not known.

Time point noted: week 11, during vaccination. All doses held 300 ug of mutant IDH1 20-mer peptide, with topical imiquimod. The receptor comes from a man aged 40-50 years with glioma. This specimen consisted of PBMCs, obtained from a glioma patient whose treatment included an IDH1 peptide vaccine. The rearrangement uses TRBV5-1 and TRBJ2-3; D may be TRBD2 (6 bases). The DNA for the CDR3 is TGCGCCAGCAGCTTGACGGGCCATAGCGGTGAGACTAGCACAGATACGCAGTATTTT. It codes for CASSLTGHSGETSTDTQYF.